The 29 T cell receptor beta chains listed next were all sequenced from one sample in a study of T cells after posttransplantation cyclophosphamide. Assay: immunoSEQ multiplex PCR; the TCRdb copy retains only in-frame clones and omits some. There are 10,000 to 15,000 clones in the sample, none observed a single time. The source material was PBMCs. All receptors derive from a middle-aged woman in good health, CMV-negative, and a related stem cell transplant donor.

Of note for this clone: At one of its ends the junction is not consistent with the germline gene, which may arise from a read error. V usage is TRBV7-2 and J usage is TRBJ2-3; the D is unclear. From germline, CDR1 is SGHTA and CDR2 FQGNSA. The CDR3 consists of 13 residues. CDR3 amino acids: CASSVRSTDMQYF. The DNA for the CDR3 is TGTGCCAGCAGCGTCAGGAGCACAGATATGCAGTATTTT.

This clone has ten or more counts. The chain recombines TRBV10-3 with TRBJ2-7; D gene ambiguous. Germline V CDR1 and CDR2: ENHRY, SYGVKD. The CDR3 length is 13 residues. The V end lost 6 bases, the J end lost 8 bases, and 17 bases lay between the germline ends. CDR3 nucleotides: TGTGCCATCAGGGAACAGATCTACGTAAAGCAGTACTTC. Translation gives CAIREQIYVKQYF.

This clone was detected ten times or more. This chain uses TRBV25-1 with TRBJ2-7; D call uncertain. This CDR3 has 15 amino acids. CDR1 and CDR2 (germline): MGHDK, SYGVNS. Trimming stripped 2 bases from V and 5 bases from J, with 16 bases between. CDR3 amino acids: CASSEQISSIHEQYF. CDR3 DNA sequence: TGTGCCAGCAGTGAACAGATATCCTCGATCCACGAGCAGTACTTC.

In this sample, this clone turned up many times. The V call is TRBV28, the J call TRBJ2-1; the match to TRBD2 covers 7 bases. In germline, CDR1 is MDHEN, CDR2 SYDVKM. CDR3 size: 13 residues. V was clipped by 7 bases and J by 7 bases; unmatched bases: 7. CDR3 in amino acids: CASKGGEGNEQFF. The CDR3, as DNA: TGTGCCAGCAAAGGAGGGGAGGGGAATGAGCAGTTCTTC.

This clone was detected ten times or more. The chain links TRBV15 to TRBJ2-1, with D maybe TRBD2 (6 bases). V lost 0 bases and J lost 1, with 10 bases in between. The length of the CDR3 is 16 residues. CDR1 and CDR2 from the germline V gene are LNHNV and YYDKDF (reference sequence). The CDR3 DNA sequence: TGTGCCACCAGCAGAGATCTAAGCGGGTCCTACAATGAGCAGTTCTTC. Encoded protein: CATSRDLSGSYNEQFF.

This clone was recorded a few times. The chain has TRBV30 and TRBJ2-2, with TRBD2 as a possible D gene (6 bases). CDR3 length equals 16 residues. V lost 4 bases and J 2 bases, leaving 17 bases between the germline ends. Per germline, CDR1 GTSNPN and CDR2 SVGIG (reference sequence). CDR3 sequence (DNA): TGTGCCTGGAAGCCCCGTATCGGGGGTAACACCGGGGAGCTGTTTTTT. Protein sequence: CAWKPRIGGNTGELFF.

This clone was detected ten times or more. Here the CDR3 reads CASSPPPGGEKLFF. In nucleotides, the CDR3 is TGTGCCAGCTCACCACCGCCTGGGGGCGAAAAACTGTTTTTT. The rearrangement links TRBV18 to TRBJ1-4, with D possibly matching TRBD1 (6 bases). From germline, CDR1 is KGHSH and CDR2 LQKENI. The CDR3 has 14 amino acids. Trimming left V 0 bases short and J 8 bases short, with 10 bases between.

This clone has a count of ten or more. The chain links TRBV7-2 to TRBJ2-7; D is possibly TRBD1 (6 bases). The germline CDR1 and CDR2 sequences are SGHTA and FQGNSA. The V and J ends lost 5 bases and 7 bases respectively, with 18 bases between them. This CDR3 has 14 amino acids. In DNA form, the CDR3 reads TGTGCCAGCAGCCTGGGGGCAGGGGAGCTTGAGCAGTACTTC. This codes for CASSLGAGELEQYF.

This clone was counted a few times. This chain links TRBV28 with TRBJ2-7; 11 bases line up with TRBD2. Germline V lookup: CDR1 MDHEN, CDR2 SYDVKM. Germline trimming cut 5 bases from V and 3 bases from J; bases unmatched to any gene: 6. The CDR3 has 15 amino acids. CDR3 region: CASSTGTSGNYEQYF. The CDR3 coding sequence is TGTGCCAGCAGTACCGGGACTAGCGGAAACTACGAGCAGTACTTC.

In its sample, this clone was seen many times. The J gene is TRBJ2-1, the V gene TRBV9; 12 bases line up with TRBD1. The CDR3 loop spans 16 amino acids. Germline lookup yields CDR1 SGDLS and CDR2 YYNGEE. The ends lost 0 bases at V and 6 bases at J; junction bases unmatched: 4. The chain's CDR3 is CASSVAGTGGINEQFF. CDR3 nucleotide sequence: TGTGCCAGCAGCGTAGCCGGGACAGGGGGCATCAATGAGCAGTTCTTC.

This clone was picked up many times. This chain joins TRBV2 and TRBJ1-1, with 7 bases that match TRBD1. Looked up from germline, CDR1 is SNHLY and CDR2 is FYNNEI. V shed 4 bases and J 0 bases; nucleotides not matched to a gene: 5. This CDR3 has 15 amino acids. CDR3 bases: TGTGCCAGCAGTGGGCAGGGGGTCATGAACACTGAAGCTTTCTTT. Translation: CASSGQGVMNTEAFF.

This clone appeared many times. In DNA, the CDR3 is TGCGCCAGCAGCCAATTTGAGGGGTCACCCTACGAGCAGTACTTC. It specifies CASSQFEGSPYEQYF. The rearrangement joins TRBV4-3 to TRBJ2-7, with D possibly called TRBD1 or TRBD2 (5 bases each). V lost 2 bases and J 2 bases, leaving 13 bases between the germline ends. Germline V CDR1 and CDR2: LGHNA, YSLEER. The CDR3 runs 15 residues.

This clone was seen repeatedly, ten times or more. CDR3: CASSLGPGVRAGELFF. Written as DNA, the CDR3 is TGTGCCAGCAGTTTGGGCCCGGGGGTAAGGGCCGGGGAGCTGTTTTTT. The chain links TRBV7-3 to TRBJ2-2, with a possible D match to TRBD2 (6 bases). V lost 6 bases, J lost 6 bases, and 20 bases lay in between. There are 16 residues in the CDR3. Per the germline V gene, CDR1 is SGHTA and CDR2 is FQGTGA.

This clone rates as medium-sized (0.01 to 0.1%). The chain recombines TRBV4-1 with TRBJ2-7; 7 positions match TRBD2. With 4 bases clipped from V and 9 bases from J, the junction kept 24 bases outside the gene matches. The CDR3 sequence is 18 residues long. CDR1 is MGHRA, CDR2 YSYEKL, per germline. As DNA, the CDR3 is TGCGCCAGCAGCCCGAACTTCTTGGGACTACGGAGAGGTCTGGGGCAGTACTTC. Protein: CASSPNFLGLRRGLGQYF.

This clone was seen more than once but under ten times. The chain joins TRBV18 to TRBJ2-5; D remains unclear. CDR1 KGHSH and CDR2 LQKENI come from the germline V gene. V lost 1 base and J 2 bases, leaving 11 bases between the germline ends. This CDR3 has 15 amino acids. CDR3 nucleotides: TGTGCCAGCTCACCACGGCGGAAGGATCAAGAGACCCAGTACTTC. It is translated as CASSPRRKDQETQYF.

This clone appeared many times. The chain joins TRBV7-3 to TRBJ2-7, with 9 nucleotides matching TRBD2. The germline V gene has CDR1 SGHTA and CDR2 FQGTGA. J gave up 5 bases and V 3 bases, and 5 bases lay outside the gene matches. CDR3 size: 14 residues. The chain's CDR3 is CASSFSGTSHEQYF. The CDR3 DNA reads as TGTGCCAGCAGCTTTTCCGGGACTAGCCACGAGCAGTACTTC.

This clone was observed many times. The chain joins TRBV5-1 to TRBJ2-7; 11 bases are shared with TRBD2. Germline values: CDR1 SGHRS, CDR2 YFSETQ. Trimming took 3 bases from V and 5 from J; bases not matched to a gene: 4. This CDR3 region has 14 residues. The CDR3 sequence is CASSSGTSGDEQYF. The CDR3 DNA is TGCGCCAGCAGCTCCGGGACTAGCGGTGACGAGCAGTACTTC.

This clone was picked up many times. The chain couples TRBV7-6 to TRBJ2-3; D is perhaps TRBD1 (5 bases). Germline CDR1 SGHVS, CDR2 FNYEAQ. Trimming shortened V by 5 bases and J by 4 bases, and 10 bases separated the two germline ends. This CDR3 spans 13 amino acids. CDR3 residues: CASSPLGPDTQYF. CDR3 sequence (DNA): TGTGCCAGCAGCCCGTTGGGGCCAGATACGCAGTATTTT.

This clone showed up many times. The CDR3 here is CASSESGGGADTQYF. DNA for the CDR3: TGTGCCAGCAGTGAGAGCGGGGGCGGGGCCGATACGCAGTATTTT. The chain joins TRBV6-4 to TRBJ2-3; 8 positions match TRBD2. V trimming: 3 bases; J trimming: 6 bases; junction bases outside the gene matches: 8. Germline CDR1 and CDR2: MRHNA and SNTAGT. CDR3 length: 15 amino acids.

This clone was found many times. The chain is built from TRBV24-1 and TRBJ2-3; weak D call: TRBD2 (7 bases). CDR3 length: 17 amino acids. CDR1 and CDR2 from the germline V gene are KGHDR and SFDVKD. Trimming stripped 2 bases from V and 1 base from J, with 15 bases between. The CDR3 region is CATSDSRGGRGTDTQYF. In DNA form, the CDR3 reads TGTGCCACCAGTGATTCAAGGGGGGGCCGGGGCACAGATACGCAGTATTTT.

The sample holds many counts of this clone. The chain has TRBV2 and TRBJ1-5; D remains ambiguous. The germline V gene has CDR1 SNHLY and CDR2 FYNNEI. This CDR3 has 15 residues. V was trimmed by 6 bases and J by 0 bases, leaving 12 bases between them. CDR3 loop: CASRLAGYSNQPQHF. In DNA form, the CDR3 reads TGTGCCAGCAGATTAGCGGGATATAGCAATCAGCCCCAGCATTTT.

The V call is TRBV15, the J call TRBJ2-3; a possible D gene is TRBD2 (6 bases). The CDR3 totals 14 residues. V shed 5 bases and J shed 2 bases, with 11 bases lying between them. The germline gives CDR1 LNHNV, CDR2 YYDKDF (reference sequence). Here the CDR3 DNA reads TGTGCCACCAGCTGGACTACCGACACAGATACGCAGTATTTT. Amino acids: CATSWTTDTDTQYF.

The chain links TRBV30 to TRBJ1-6; 8 bases agree with TRBD1. CDR3 length: 13 amino acids. J lost 9 bases, V lost 8 bases, and 9 bases had no gene match. The germline CDR1 and CDR2 sequences are GTSNPN and SVGIG (reference sequence). CDR3 DNA: TGTGCCCTGGACTACAGGGGGACTTCACCCCTCCACTTT. Protein sequence: CALDYRGTSPLHF.

This clone was seen repeatedly, ten times or more. V and J are TRBV7-2 and TRBJ1-5; no clear D gene. Trimming took off 1 base at V and 0 bases at J, with 7 bases between the two ends. This CDR3 is 15 amino acids long. CDR1 is SGHTA, CDR2 FQGNSA, per germline. The chain's CDR3 is CASSLVGNSNQPQHF. CDR3 bases: TGTGCCAGCAGCTTAGTGGGCAATAGCAATCAGCCCCAGCATTTT.

This clone was observed at least ten times. The J gene is TRBJ2-7, the V gene TRBV6-1; 11 bases match TRBD1. This CDR3 spans 13 amino acids. Per germline, CDR1 MNHNS and CDR2 SASEGT. V lost 7 bases to trimming and J lost 6 bases; unmatched junction nucleotides: 5. Here the CDR3 reads CASTKDRGREQYF. The CDR3 region has the DNA TGTGCCAGCACCAAGGACAGGGGGCGCGAGCAGTACTTC.

This clone was picked up many times. This chain uses TRBV2 with TRBJ2-2; 8 bases agree with TRBD2. Germline V CDR1 and CDR2: SNHLY, FYNNEI. This CDR3 has 16 residues. The trim removed 7 bases at V and 2 bases at J, leaving 9 bases unmatched. The CDR3 sequence: CASTLISGANTGELFF. DNA for the CDR3: TGTGCCAGCACCCTTATTAGCGGGGCTAACACCGGGGAGCTGTTTTTT.

This clone was seen ten or more times. The V gene is TRBV4-1, the J gene TRBJ2-1; D remains unclear. V lost 0 bases and J 9 bases, leaving 6 bases between the germline ends. The CDR3 runs 12 residues. Germline V gives CDR1 MGHRA, CDR2 YSYEKL. The CDR3 DNA sequence: TGCGCCAGCAGCCAAGATACCAGTGAGCAGTTCTTC. As protein: CASSQDTSEQFF.

This clone was counted many times. The rearrangement uses TRBV11-2 and TRBJ2-7, with D unclear. Germline CDR1 and CDR2: SGHAT and FQNNGV. This CDR3 is built from 13 residues. V was shortened by 5 bases and J by 2 bases, with 10 bases between the two germline ends. CDR3 DNA sequence: TGTGCCAGCAGCCTACAGCTTACCTACGAGCAGTACTTC. Translated, it gives CASSLQLTYEQYF. Complete variable domain (other parts from reference TRBV11-2 and TRBJ2-7): EAGVAQSPRYKIIEKRQSVAFWCNPISGHATLYWYQQILGQGPKLLIQFQNNGVVDDSQLPKDRFSAERLKGVDSTLKIQPAKLEDSAVYLCASSLQLTYEQYFGPGTRLTVT.

This clone was seen many times. The CDR3 DNA reads TGTGCCATCTCCGAGGGTTATAGCAATCAGCCCCAGCATTTT. This gives the protein CAISEGYSNQPQHF. The J gene is TRBJ1-5, the V gene TRBV10-3, with no clear D. The V end lost 8 bases, the J end lost 0 bases, and 11 bases lay between the germline ends. This CDR3 comprises 14 residues. Germline V gives CDR1 ENHRY, CDR2 SYGVKD.